A selection of T cell receptor beta chains follows, all from one sample in a study of T cell changes during pregnancy in multiple sclerosis. Assay: immunoSEQ multiplex PCR; the TCRdb copy retains only in-frame clones and omits some. The sample consists of 20,000 to 30,000 clones, around nine tenths of them appearing once. This specimen was CD4+ T cells from peripheral blood mononuclear cells, taken in the first trimester of pregnancy. Receptors were obtained from a female donor in good health, enrolled as a control in a pregnancy study. The CDR3 runs from the conserved cysteine through the conserved F or W. A D gene is named only where the DNA matches it firmly. The size field is filled for only some rows; it gives once, few, many or a size class.

D gene: TRBD2
clone size: NA
V gene: TRBV19
J gene: TRBJ2-1
CDR3 protein: CASSILSGGASYNEQFF
CDR3 DNA: TGTGCCAGTAGTATCCTTAGCGGGGGGGCCTCCTACAATGAGCAGTTCTTC

D gene: TRBD1
clone size: NA
V gene: TRBV7-6
J gene: TRBJ2-2
CDR3 protein: CATRPDRGSGELFF
CDR3 DNA: TGTGCCACCCGACCGGACAGGGGCTCCGGGGAGCTGTTTTTT

D gene: NA
clone size: NA
V gene: TRBV2
J gene: TRBJ1-2
CDR3 protein: CASSEGRASGYTF
CDR3 DNA: TGTGCCAGCAGTGAAGGCAGGGCGAGTGGCTACACCTTC

D gene: TRBD2
clone size: NA
V gene: TRBV7-2
J gene: TRBJ2-1
CDR3 protein: CASSPLAGAVHNEQFF
CDR3 DNA: TGTGCCAGCAGCCCCTTAGCGGGAGCGGTTCACAATGAGCAGTTCTTC

D gene: TRBD1
clone size: NA
V gene: TRBV23-1
J gene: TRBJ2-7
CDR3 protein: CASSQVPGQGWSHEQYF
CDR3 DNA: TGCGCCAGCAGTCAAGTCCCGGGACAGGGTTGGTCCCACGAGCAGTACTTC

D gene: NA
clone size: NA
V gene: TRBV30
J gene: TRBJ1-2
CDR3 protein: CAWGGYGYTF
CDR3 DNA: TGTGCCTGGGGAGGGTATGGCTACACCTTC

D gene: TRBD1
clone size: NA
V gene: TRBV6-4
J gene: TRBJ2-6
CDR3 protein: CASSDSGQVSGANVLTF
CDR3 DNA: TGTGCCAGCAGTGACTCAGGACAGGTATCTGGGGCCAACGTCCTGACTTTC

D gene: TRBD2
clone size: once
V gene: TRBV11-3
J gene: TRBJ2-3
CDR3 protein: CASSLGLAGVEDTQYF
CDR3 DNA: TGTGCCAGCAGCTTAGGACTAGCGGGAGTAGAAGATACGCAGTATTTT

D gene: NA
clone size: NA
V gene: TRBV27
J gene: TRBJ1-5
CDR3 protein: CASSPIMGSQPQHF
CDR3 DNA: TGTGCCAGCAGTCCGATTATGGGGAGCCAGCCCCAGCATTTT

D gene: TRBD1
clone size: NA
V gene: TRBV7-9
J gene: TRBJ2-2
CDR3 protein: CASSFGQGNTGELFF
CDR3 DNA: TGTGCCAGCAGTTTTGGACAGGGGAACACCGGGGAGCTGTTTTTT

D gene: NA
clone size: NA
V gene: TRBV7-9
J gene: TRBJ1-1
CDR3 protein: CASSSEAFF
CDR3 DNA: TGTGCCAGCAGCTCAGAAGCTTTCTTT

D gene: NA
clone size: NA
V gene: TRBV2
J gene: TRBJ1-1
CDR3 protein: CASTSGTWNTEAFF
CDR3 DNA: TGTGCCAGCACCTCCGGGACATGGAACACTGAAGCTTTCTTT

D gene: TRBD2
clone size: NA
V gene: TRBV7-2
J gene: TRBJ2-7
CDR3 protein: CASSLMELATSEQYF
CDR3 DNA: TGTGCCAGCAGCTTAATGGAACTAGCGACGTCCGAGCAGTACTTC

D gene: NA
clone size: NA
V gene: TRBV6-6
J gene: TRBJ2-5
CDR3 protein: CASTPGGLETQYF
CDR3 DNA: TGTGCCAGCACCCCCGGGGGGCTGGAGACCCAGTACTTC

D gene: TRBD2
clone size: NA
V gene: TRBV29-1
J gene: TRBJ2-7
CDR3 protein: CSVVRGTTYEQYF
CDR3 DNA: TGCAGCGTTGTACGGGGGACTACCTACGAGCAGTACTTC